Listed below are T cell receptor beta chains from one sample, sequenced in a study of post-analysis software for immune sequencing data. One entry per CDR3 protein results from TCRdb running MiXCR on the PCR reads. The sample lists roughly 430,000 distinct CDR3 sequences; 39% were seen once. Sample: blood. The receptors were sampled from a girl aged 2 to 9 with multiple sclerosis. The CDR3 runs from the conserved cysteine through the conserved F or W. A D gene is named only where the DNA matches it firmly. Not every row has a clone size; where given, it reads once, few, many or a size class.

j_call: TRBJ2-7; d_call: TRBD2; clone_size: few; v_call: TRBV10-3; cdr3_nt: TGTGCCATCAGTGCAGGGACTAGCGGGAGGTTGGAGCAGTACTTC; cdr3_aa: CAISAGTSGRLEQYF
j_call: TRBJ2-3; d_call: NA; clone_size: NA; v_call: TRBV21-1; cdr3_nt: TGTGCCAGCAGCAAAGTTTTTAGCGATGTAACAGATACGCAGTATTTT; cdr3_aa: CASSKVFSDVTDTQYF
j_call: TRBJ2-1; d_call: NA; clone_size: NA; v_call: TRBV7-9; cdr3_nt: TGTGCCAGCAGCTCCCCTTGGGTTGACTTAGACACAAATGAGCAGTTCTTC; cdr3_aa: CASSSPWVDLDTNEQFF
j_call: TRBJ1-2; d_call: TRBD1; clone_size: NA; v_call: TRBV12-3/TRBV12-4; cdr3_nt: TGTGCCAGCAGTTTGACAGGGAACGGGGATGGCTACACCTTC; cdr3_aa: CASSLTGNGDGYTF
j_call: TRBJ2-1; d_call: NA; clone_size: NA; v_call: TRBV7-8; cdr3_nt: TGTGCCAGCAGCCGCGCCACCCAGGGGTCGAATGAGCAGTTCTTC; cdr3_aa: CASSRATQGSNEQFF
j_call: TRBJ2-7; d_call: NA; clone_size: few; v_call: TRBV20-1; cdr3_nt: TGCAGTGCCCGCTCCACGAACGAGCAGTACTTC; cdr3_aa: CSARSTNEQYF
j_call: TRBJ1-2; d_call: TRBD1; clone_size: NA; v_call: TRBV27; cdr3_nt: TGTGCCAGCAGTTTCCTGCGGGACAGGGCCTCTAACTATGGCTACACCTTC; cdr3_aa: CASSFLRDRASNYGYTF
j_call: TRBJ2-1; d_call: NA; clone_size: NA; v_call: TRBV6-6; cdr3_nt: TGTGCCAGCAGTTACACAGCGGAGCCTTCCTACAATGAGCAGTTCTTC; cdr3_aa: CASSYTAEPSYNEQFF
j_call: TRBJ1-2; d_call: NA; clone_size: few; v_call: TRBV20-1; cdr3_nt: TGCAGTGCTAGAGTTCCTATCTCGAGTCATGGCTACACCTTC; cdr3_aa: CSARVPISSHGYTF
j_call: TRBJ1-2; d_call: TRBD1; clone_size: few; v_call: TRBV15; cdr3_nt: TGTGCCACCAGCAGAGATCGGGCCGGGACAGGGGATAATGGCTACACCTTC; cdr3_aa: CATSRDRAGTGDNGYTF
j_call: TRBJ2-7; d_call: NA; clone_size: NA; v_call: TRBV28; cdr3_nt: TGTGCCAGCACAGGGACACTGAGCTCCTACGAGCAGTACTTC; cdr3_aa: CASTGTLSSYEQYF
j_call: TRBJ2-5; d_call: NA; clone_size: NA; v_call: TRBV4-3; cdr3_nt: TGCGCCAGCAGCCAAGAAGAGAGCCCGAAGGAGACCCAGTACTTC; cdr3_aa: CASSQEESPKETQYF
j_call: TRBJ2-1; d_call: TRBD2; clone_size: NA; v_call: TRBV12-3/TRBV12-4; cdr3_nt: TGTGCCAGCAGTTCGAGACTAGCGGATAGCTACAATGAGCAGTTCTTC; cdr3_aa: CASSSRLADSYNEQFF
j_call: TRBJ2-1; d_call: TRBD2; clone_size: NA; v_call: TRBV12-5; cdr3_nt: TGTGCTAGTGGTTTGCGGGAGGGCCTGAAGGATGAGCAGTTCTTC; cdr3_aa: CASGLREGLKDEQFF
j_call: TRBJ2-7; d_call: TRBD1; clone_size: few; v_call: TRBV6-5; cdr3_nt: TGTGCCAGCAGTTACAGTAACAGGGGGCAGCACGAGCAGTACTTC; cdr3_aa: CASSYSNRGQHEQYF
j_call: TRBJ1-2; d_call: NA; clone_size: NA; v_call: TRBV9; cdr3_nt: TGTGCCAGCAGCGTAGGGGAAGGACGGTATGGCTACACCTTC; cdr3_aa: CASSVGEGRYGYTF
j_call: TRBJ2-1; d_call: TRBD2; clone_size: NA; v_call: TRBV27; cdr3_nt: TGTGCCAGCAGTTTGCAGGCGGGGGCCTACAATGAGCAGTTCTTC; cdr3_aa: CASSLQAGAYNEQFF
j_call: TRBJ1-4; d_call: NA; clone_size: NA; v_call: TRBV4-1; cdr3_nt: TGCGCCAGCACCGCTACGGGTGGTAATGAAAAACTGTTTTTT; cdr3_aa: CASTATGGNEKLFF
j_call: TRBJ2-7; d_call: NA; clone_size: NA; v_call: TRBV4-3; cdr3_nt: TGCGCCAGCAGCCAAGATATTGGCAGTGTTTACGAGCAGTACTTC; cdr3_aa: CASSQDIGSVYEQYF
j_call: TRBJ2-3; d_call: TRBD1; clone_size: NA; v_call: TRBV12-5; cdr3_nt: TGTGCTAGTGGCAAAAGACAGGGCGGCGCAGATACGCAGTATTTT; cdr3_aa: CASGKRQGGADTQYF
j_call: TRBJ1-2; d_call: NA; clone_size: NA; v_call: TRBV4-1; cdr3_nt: TGCGCCAGCAGCTCCGATCGGGGGTTTAACTATGGCTACACCTTC; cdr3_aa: CASSSDRGFNYGYTF
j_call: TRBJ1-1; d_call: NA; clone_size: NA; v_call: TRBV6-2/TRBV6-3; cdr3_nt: TGTACCAGCAGCCCTCAGGGATACACTGAAGCTTTCTTT; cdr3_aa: CTSSPQGYTEAFF
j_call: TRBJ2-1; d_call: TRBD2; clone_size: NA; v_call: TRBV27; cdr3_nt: TGTGCCAGCAGGCCTGGGGGGGAAGATGAGCAGTTCTTC; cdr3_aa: CASRPGGEDEQFF
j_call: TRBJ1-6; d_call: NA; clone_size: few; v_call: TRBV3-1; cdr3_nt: TGTGCCAGCAGCCCTACCCTCGGGGGCTATAATTCACCCCTCCACTTT; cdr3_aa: CASSPTLGGYNSPLHF
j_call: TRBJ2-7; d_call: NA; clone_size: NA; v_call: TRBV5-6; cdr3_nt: TGTGCCAGCACCATGGCAATTAATGGCGAGCAGTACTTC; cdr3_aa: CASTMAINGEQYF
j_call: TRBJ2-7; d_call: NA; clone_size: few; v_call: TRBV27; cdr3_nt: TGTGCCAGCAGTTTATGGGGACACTCCTACGAGCAGTACTTC; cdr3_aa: CASSLWGHSYEQYF
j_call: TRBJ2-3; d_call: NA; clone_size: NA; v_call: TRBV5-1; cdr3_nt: TGCGCCAGCAGCTTCGAATCTCAGGGTAATGCAGATACGCAGTATTTT; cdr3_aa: CASSFESQGNADTQYF
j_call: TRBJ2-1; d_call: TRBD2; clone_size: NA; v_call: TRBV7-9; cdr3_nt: TGTGCCAGCAGCTTAGTAGGTGGCGGGAGGGCCTACAATGAGGAGTTCTTC; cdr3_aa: CASSLVGGGRAYNEEFF
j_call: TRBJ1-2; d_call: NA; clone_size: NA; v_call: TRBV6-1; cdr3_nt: TGTGCCAGCAGAGGCAAACAGAACAACTATGGCTACACCTTC; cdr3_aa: CASRGKQNNYGYTF